This passage covers 16 T cell receptor beta chains from one sample sequenced in a study of cytomegalovirus exposure and HLA in healthy donors. Data came from immunoSEQ multiplex PCR; TCRdb stores just in-frame clones and leaves some out. The data hold approximately 49,000 clones, with roughly 92% observed a single time. The sample taken for sequencing was PBMCs. These receptors were taken from a man younger than 35 in good health and CMV-seronegative.

This clone was seen only once. The chain is built from TRBV28 and TRBJ2-1; 14 nucleotides agree with TRBD2. The CDR3 is 15 amino acids. Germline V gene sequence: CDR1 MDHEN, CDR2 SYDVKM. V trimming: 6 bases; J trimming: 6 bases; junction bases outside the gene matches: 4. CDR3 sequence: CASSDGLAGGNEQFF. As DNA, the CDR3 is TGTGCCAGCAGCGACGGACTAGCGGGAGGCAATGAGCAGTTCTTC.

The rearrangement links TRBV27 to TRBJ2-1; a possible D gene is TRBD2 (6 bases). Trimming stripped 3 bases from V and 3 bases from J, with 15 bases between. Germline loops: CDR1 MNHEY, CDR2 SMNVEV (reference sequence). This CDR3 has 16 residues. CDR3 loop: CASSFRTGVVYNEQFF. CDR3 nucleotide sequence: TGTGCCAGCAGTTTTCGTACGGGAGTGGTCTACAATGAGCAGTTCTTC.

This clone was detected only once. The V call is TRBV10-3, the J call TRBJ2-3, with D possibly matching TRBD2 (6 bases). The ends were cut back, 8 bases at V and 2 bases at J, with 14 bases in the middle. CDR1 is ENHRY and CDR2 is SYGVKD in the germline V gene. CDR3 length: 14 amino acids. CDR3 coding DNA: TGTGCCATCTCTCAGCGGGCAAACACAGATACGCAGTATTTT. Encoded protein: CAISQRANTDTQYF.

This sequence joins TRBV5-1 and TRBJ2-5; 14 positions agree with TRBD2. Losses at the gene ends were 4 bases for V and 4 bases for J; bases not matched to a gene: 3. Per the germline V gene, CDR1 is SGHRS and CDR2 is YFSETQ. CDR3 size: 15 residues. The CDR3 DNA reads TGCGCCAGCAGCAAGGGACTAGCGGGAGTAGAGACCCAGTACTTC. It yields the protein CASSKGLAGVETQYF.

The chain combines TRBV19 with TRBJ2-6; TRBD2 aligns across 7 bases. This CDR3 spans 16 amino acids. V was pared by 4 bases and J by 0 bases, with 3 bases of the junction left unmatched. In germline, CDR1 is LNHDA, CDR2 SQIVND (reference sequence). The CDR3 loop reads CASSTGEGSGANVLTF. The CDR3 DNA follows: TGTGCCAGTAGTACGGGGGAGGGCTCTGGGGCCAACGTCCTGACTTTC.

The chain uses TRBV4-1 and TRBJ2-7, with 10 bases fitting TRBD1. Germline CDR1 and CDR2: MGHRA and YSYEKL. CDR3 length equals 16 residues. Losses at the gene ends were 6 bases for V and 3 bases for J; bases not matched to a gene: 11. The CDR3 sequence: CASRLPGQGTIYEQYF. CDR3 nucleotide sequence: TGCGCCAGCAGGTTACCGGGACAGGGGACAATCTACGAGCAGTACTTC.

This chain uses TRBV9 with TRBJ2-1; 7 bases line up with TRBD2. The CDR3 loop spans 15 amino acids. Germline V gene sequence: CDR1 SGDLS, CDR2 YYNGEE. Trimming took 4 bases from V and 0 from J; bases not matched to a gene: 4. CDR3 protein: CASSSASGSYNEQFF. As DNA, the CDR3 is TGTGCCAGCAGCTCAGCTAGCGGCTCCTACAATGAGCAGTTCTTC.

The chain is built from TRBV9 and TRBJ2-1; D gene ambiguous. The CDR3 loop spans 16 amino acids. Germline assignment: CDR1 SGDLS and CDR2 YYNGEE. With 0 bases removed from V and 8 bases from J, the gap between germline ends came to 18 bases. The CDR3 protein is CASSVVPKRYLHEQFF. In nucleotides, the CDR3 is TGTGCCAGCAGCGTAGTTCCCAAGAGGTACCTTCATGAGCAGTTCTTC.

The chain carries TRBV11-2 and TRBJ2-5, with D hard to call. CDR1 SGHAT and CDR2 FQNNGV come from the germline V gene. Trimming took 5 bases from V and 1 from J, leaving 14 bases between them. This CDR3 comprises 15 residues. Written as DNA, the CDR3 is TGTGCCAGCAGCCCAGAGGAGCACGGCCAAGAGACCCAGTACTTC. Translating gives CASSPEEHGQETQYF.

The chain employs TRBV7-9 and TRBJ2-1; 15 nucleotides match TRBD2. Losses at the gene ends were 5 bases for V and 6 bases for J; bases not matched to a gene: 5. This CDR3 spans 16 amino acids. Germline lookup yields CDR1 SEHNR and CDR2 FQNEAQ (reference sequence). For the CDR3, the DNA is TGTGCCAGCAGCCCCTGGACTAGCGGGAGGGTCAATGAGCAGTTCTTC. Amino acids: CASSPWTSGRVNEQFF.

The rearrangement joins TRBV5-4 to TRBJ2-2, with 15 bases aligning to TRBD2. This CDR3 contains 19 residues. Per germline, CDR1 SGHNT and CDR2 YYREEE (reference sequence). V was pared by 4 bases and J by 8 bases, with 15 bases of the junction left unmatched. The CDR3, as DNA: TGTGCCAGCAGCCCAGACCCGGGACTAGCGGGAGGAGCAATTGGGGAGCTGTTTTTT. Its translation is CASSPDPGLAGGAIGELFF. Full variable domain (rest looked up from reference TRBV5-4 and TRBJ2-2): ETGVTQSPTHLIKTRGQQVTLRCSSQSGHNTVSWYQQALGQGPQFIFQYYREEENGRGNFPPRFSGLQFPNYSSELNVNALELDDSALYLCASSPDPGLAGGAIGELFFGEGSRLTVL.

V is TRBV5-1 and J is TRBJ1-1, with a possible D match to TRBD1 (5 bases). Germline CDR1 SGHRS, CDR2 YFSETQ. V was trimmed by 2 bases and J by 0 bases, leaving 8 bases between them. The CDR3 has 14 residues. This chain's CDR3 is CASSFKGMNTEAFF. The CDR3 nucleotides read TGCGCCAGCAGCTTTAAGGGGATGAACACTGAAGCTTTCTTT.

The rearrangement uses TRBV10-3 and TRBJ1-1; tentatively, D is TRBD1 (6 bases). The germline gives CDR1 ENHRY, CDR2 SYGVKD. CDR3 length equals 13 residues. Trimming cost V 6 bases and J 4 bases, with 12 bases left between them. Here the CDR3 reads CAISLRTATEAFF. The CDR3 nucleotides read TGTGCCATCAGCCTGAGGACAGCCACTGAAGCTTTCTTT.

The V and J genes are TRBV6-5 and TRBJ2-5; a possible D gene is TRBD1 (5 bases). This CDR3 is 15 amino acids long. In germline, CDR1 is MNHEY, CDR2 SVGAGI. V lost 0 bases and J lost 4, with 12 bases in between. The CDR3 sequence: CASSYSWTSGETQYF. The CDR3 region has the DNA TGTGCCAGCAGTTACTCATGGACATCTGGAGAGACCCAGTACTTC.

The chain employs TRBV27 and TRBJ2-3, with a possible D match to TRBD1 (6 bases). The V gene lost 9 bases and the J gene lost 0 bases, with 13 bases spanning the gap. Germline values: CDR1 MNHEY, CDR2 SMNVEV (reference sequence). This CDR3 is 14 amino acids long. CDR3 DNA: TGTGCCAGTATAAAAACAGGGAGCACAGATACGCAGTATTTT. Translated: CASIKTGSTDTQYF.

The V gene is TRBV27, the J gene TRBJ2-1; D remains ambiguous. Trimming cost V 2 bases and J 0 bases, with 8 bases left between them. CDR3 length equals 15 residues. Germline CDR1 is MNHEY and CDR2 is SMNVEV (reference sequence). The CDR3 region is CASSLTSVSYNEQFF. DNA for the CDR3: TGTGCCAGCAGTTTAACCAGCGTCTCCTACAATGAGCAGTTCTTC.